What follows are 8 T cell receptor beta chains derived from one specimen sequenced in a study of blood T cell repertoires in COVID-19. Sequencing used immunoSEQ multiplex PCR; TCRdb keeps in-frame clones, though not all of them. The table shows fewer than 250,000 clones, with about 90% occurring only once. Sequencing used peripheral blood. The origin of the receptors is a man in his sixties with COVID-19, enrolled during active disease.

V gene TRBV30 combines with J gene TRBJ1-1; 7 positions match TRBD1. CDR3 length: 14 residues. The ends lost 3 bases at V and 0 bases at J; junction bases unmatched: 4. Germline CDR1 GTSNPN, CDR2 SVGIG (reference sequence). The CDR3 coding sequence is TGTGCCTGGAGACCGGGACAGATGAACACTGAAGCTTTCTTT. Its translation is CAWRPGQMNTEAFF.

The rearrangement uses TRBV29-1 and TRBJ1-2; TRBD1 is a possible D gene (5 bases). V was trimmed by 2 bases and J by 4 bases, leaving 17 bases between them. The CDR3 consists of 15 residues. The germline CDR1 and CDR2 sequences are SQVTM and ANQGSEA. The CDR3 region is CSVESKAGWSYGYTF. Here the CDR3 DNA reads TGCAGCGTTGAAAGTAAGGCAGGGTGGAGCTATGGCTACACCTTC. The full variable domain, rest sourced from reference TRBV29-1 and TRBJ1-2, is SAVISQKPSRDICQRGTSLTIQCQVDSQVTMMFWYRQQPGQSLTLIATANQGSEATYESGFVIDKFPISRPNLTFSTLTVSNMSPEDSSIYLCSVESKAGWSYGYTFGSGTRLTVV.

The chain carries TRBV19 and TRBJ1-1; D might be TRBD1 (6 bases). This CDR3 comprises 15 residues. Per the germline V gene, CDR1 is LNHDA and CDR2 is SQIVND (reference sequence). V was trimmed by 6 bases and J by 1 base, leaving 15 bases between them. The CDR3 protein is CASRELQGSNTEAFF. The CDR3 DNA reads TGTGCCAGTAGGGAGTTACAGGGATCGAACACTGAAGCTTTCTTT.

The V gene is TRBV7-9, the J gene TRBJ1-2, with TRBD1 as a possible D gene (5 bases). Trimming removed 1 base at V and 3 bases at J, with 12 bases between. Per germline, CDR1 SEHNR and CDR2 FQNEAQ (reference sequence). The CDR3 runs 15 residues. CDR3 in DNA: TGTGCCAGCAGCTTAGGGGGCTCAGGCGACTATGGCTACACCTTC. As protein: CASSLGGSGDYGYTF.

This chain links TRBV3-1 (or the pseudogene TRBV3-2) with TRBJ1-6; the D gene is possibly TRBD1 (6 bases). The ends were cut back, 4 bases at V and 7 bases at J, with 14 bases in the middle. The CDR3 spans 15 residues. Germline V gene sequence: CDR1 LGHDT, CDR2 YNNKEL (reference sequence). The CDR3 loop is CASSPMSQGNSPLHF. CDR3 nucleotide sequence: TGTGCCAGCAGCCCGATGTCGCAGGGGAATTCACCCCTCCACTTT.

Points on this clone: The identical CDR3 is also encoded by other nucleotide sequences in the sample. The chain recombines TRBV5-1 with TRBJ1-6, with 11 bases aligning to TRBD1. Per germline, CDR1 SGHRS and CDR2 YFSETQ. Losses at the gene ends were 4 bases for V and 8 bases for J; bases not matched to a gene: 5. This CDR3 is built from 15 residues. The CDR3 DNA sequence: TGCGCCAGCAGCCTCCGGACAGGGGGCGATTCACCCCTCCACTTT. This encodes CASSLRTGGDSPLHF. Complete variable domain (other parts from reference TRBV5-1 and TRBJ1-6): KAGVTQTPRYLIKTRGQQVTLSCSPISGHRSVSWYQQTPGQGLQFLFEYFSETQRNKGNFPGRFSGRQFSNSRSEMNVSTLELGDSALYLCASSLRTGGDSPLHFGNGTRLTVT.

This chain uses TRBV5-1 with TRBJ1-2; TRBD1 might be the D (5 bases). The CDR3 is made up of 13 amino acids. CDR1 is SGHRS and CDR2 is YFSETQ in the germline V gene. V was cut by 1 base and J by 7 bases, with 11 bases left in between. The CDR3 here is CASSLSGERGYTF. Here the CDR3 DNA reads TGCGCCAGCAGCTTGTCGGGGGAACGTGGCTACACCTTC.

The V call is TRBV24-1, the J call TRBJ2-3; 9 bases align to TRBD2. This CDR3 has 17 residues. Trimming at V came to 3 bases and at J to 2 bases, leaving 8 bases not matched to a gene. Germline assignment: CDR1 KGHDR and CDR2 SFDVKD. CDR3 sequence reads: CATSDPRLADNTDTQYF. CDR3 sequence (DNA): TGTGCCACCAGTGATCCCCGACTAGCGGATAACACAGATACGCAGTATTTT.